One and the same sample provided the 29 T cell receptor beta chains below, sequenced in a study of blood T cells in healthy people across ages. With a J-beta primer mix and a sample-barcoded 5' primer, a second PCR ran about 6 to 11 cycles. In TCRdb, the 5' RACE reads were re-called with MiXCR into one record per CDR3 protein. The data contain roughly 1.5 million distinct CDR3 sequences, 40% to 45% of them singletons. Material: blood. Receptors originate from a young woman in good health.

The V call is TRBV4-2, the J call TRBJ2-1; D unclear. Germline-derived CDR1 and CDR2 are LGHNA and YNFKEQ. The length of the CDR3 is 15 residues. The V end was cut by 4 bases, the J end by 6 bases, with 16 bases between. CDR3 bases: TGTGCCAGCAGCCCAATTCGGGCCGAGCCCAATGAGCAGTTCTTC. Residues: CASSPIRAEPNEQFF.

There are a few counts of this clonotype. The chain has TRBV20-1 and TRBJ2-7; 7 nucleotides agree with TRBD1. V gave up 4 bases and J gave up 7 bases; unmatched junction bases: 10. Germline V CDR1 and CDR2: DFQATT, SNEGSKA (reference sequence). CDR3 length: 13 residues. The CDR3: CSAKARGSREQYF. The CDR3 region has the DNA TGCAGTGCTAAGGCCAGGGGGTCGAGGGAGCAGTACTTC.

A few counts support this clonotype. This chain uses TRBV6-2 or TRBV6-3 with TRBJ2-1; a weak D match, TRBD2 (5 bases). CDR1 MNHEY and CDR2 SVGEGT come from the germline V gene. The CDR3 has 18 amino acids. Trimming took off 2 bases at V and 6 bases at J, with 23 bases between the two ends. The CDR3: CASSYGGLIALPGNEQFF. CDR3 nucleotide sequence: TGTGCCAGCAGTTACGGAGGCCTAATAGCCCTCCCCGGCAATGAGCAGTTCTTC.

This clonotype has more than one count but fewer than ten. The chain carries TRBV20-1 and TRBJ2-1; 7 bases agree with TRBD1. CDR1 and CDR2 from the germline V gene are DFQATT and SNEGSKA (reference sequence). The V gene end was trimmed by 5 bases and the J gene end by 6 bases; junction bases not matched to a gene: 10. The CDR3 runs to 14 residues. The DNA of the CDR3 is TGCAGTGCTGAAGACAGGGTGTTCCGCAATGAGCAGTTCTTC. Amino acids: CSAEDRVFRNEQFF.

The chain has TRBV28 and TRBJ1-2; no reliable D call. The CDR3 is made up of 15 amino acids. The germline CDR1 and CDR2 sequences are MDHEN and SYDVKM. Trimming stripped 6 bases from V and 4 bases from J, with 18 bases between. The CDR3 loop is CASSHSGEIIYGYTF. The DNA of the CDR3 is TGTGCCAGCAGCCACTCGGGAGAAATAATCTATGGCTACACCTTC.

This clonotype was seen a handful of times. The rearrangement links TRBV20-1 to TRBJ2-7, with no clear D. The V gene's germline CDR1 is DFQATT and CDR2 SNEGSKA (reference sequence). The CDR3 has 15 residues. Trimming removed 0 bases at V and 2 bases at J, with 14 bases between. CDR3 protein: CSARDQVAYAYEQYF. CDR3 DNA sequence: TGCAGTGCTAGAGATCAAGTAGCCTATGCCTACGAGCAGTACTTC.

This clonotype turned up a few times. The chain has TRBV5-6 and TRBJ2-1; 8 positions match TRBD2. The CDR3 loop spans 14 amino acids. V was clipped by 5 bases and J by 11 bases; unmatched bases: 12. The germline CDR1 and CDR2 sequences are SGHDT and YYEEEE. In DNA form, the CDR3 reads TGTGCCAGCAGGTACAATCGACTAGCGCTGCAGCAGTTCTTC. Protein sequence: CASRYNRLALQQFF. Combining the CDR3 with reference TRBV5-6 and TRBJ2-1 gives the whole variable domain DAGVTQSPTHLIKTRGQQVTLRCSPKSGHDTVSWYQQALGQGPQFIFQYYEEEERQRGNFPDRFSGHQFPNYSSELNVNALLLGDSALYLCASRYNRLALQQFFGPGTRLTVL.

V usage is TRBV15 and J usage is TRBJ1-3; D is unclear. The CDR3 has 14 residues. Trimming removed 1 base from V and 1 base from J, with 5 bases in between. CDR1 is LNHNV, CDR2 YYDKDF, per germline (reference sequence). The CDR3 coding sequence is TGTGCCACCAGCAGAGGAAAATCTGGAAACACCATATATTTT. This sequence encodes CATSRGKSGNTIYF.

V usage is TRBV7-8 and J usage is TRBJ2-1; D call uncertain. Germline V gives CDR1 SGHVS, CDR2 FQNEAQ. This CDR3 comprises 15 residues. V was cut by 3 bases and J by 2 bases, with 11 bases left in between. CDR3 nucleotide sequence: TGTGCCAGCAGCTTGATCAGCATGACCTACAATGAGCAGTTCTTC. Its translation is CASSLISMTYNEQFF.

The V gene is TRBV5-1, the J gene TRBJ2-1; 9 positions agree with TRBD1. Germline trimming cut 0 bases from V and 9 bases from J; bases unmatched to any gene: 13. Germline assignment: CDR1 SGHRS and CDR2 YFSETQ. This CDR3 has 17 residues. CDR3 sequence: CASSLAIDRGSSSEQFF. The CDR3 region has the DNA TGCGCCAGCAGCTTGGCCATAGACAGGGGGTCTTCCAGTGAGCAGTTCTTC.

This clonotype was seen a handful of times. This chain connects TRBV20-1 to TRBJ2-1; D unresolved. Trimming shortened V by 3 bases and J by 8 bases, and 11 bases separated the two germline ends. Germline V gene data show CDR1 as DFQATT and CDR2 as SNEGSKA (reference sequence). The CDR3 has 12 amino acids. The CDR3 coding sequence is TGCAGTGCTAGGACTGGTGGGGATGAGCAGTTCTTC. Encoded protein: CSARTGGDEQFF.

The chain is built from TRBV20-1 and TRBJ2-3, with 7 positions matching TRBD2. The length of the CDR3 is 17 residues. The ends lost 6 bases at V and 0 bases at J; junction bases unmatched: 15. CDR1 and CDR2 from the germline V gene are DFQATT and SNEGSKA (reference sequence). CDR3 protein: CSAPTSRSVGSTDTQYF. CDR3 nucleotide sequence: TGCAGTGCCCCGACTAGCAGGAGTGTCGGGAGCACAGATACGCAGTATTTT.

This rearrangement joins TRBV3-1 to TRBJ2-7; 9 bases are a match to TRBD2. V lost 5 bases to trimming and J lost 3 bases; unmatched junction nucleotides: 11. The CDR3 is 16 residues long. Germline CDR1 and CDR2: LGHDT and YNNKEL (reference sequence). CDR3: CASSGRLAEMGYEQYF. CDR3 nucleotide sequence: TGTGCCAGCAGCGGACGACTAGCGGAAATGGGCTACGAGCAGTACTTC.

This chain connects TRBV29-1 to TRBJ1-2; no firm D call. Trimming removed 7 bases from V and 7 bases from J, with 13 bases in between. Germline V CDR1 and CDR2: SQVTM, ANQGSEA. The CDR3 runs to 11 residues. CDR3 coding DNA: TGCAGCGCTACAGCGTATTCTGGCTACACCTTC. Residues: CSATAYSGYTF. Full variable domain (missing parts from reference TRBV29-1 and TRBJ1-2): SAVISQKPSRDICQRGTSLTIQCQVDSQVTMMFWYRQQPGQSLTLIATANQGSEATYESGFVIDKFPISRPNLTFSTLTVSNMSPEDSSIYLCSATAYSGYTFGSGTRLTVV.

The genes are TRBV4-1 and TRBJ1-4; TRBD1 matches 8 bases. V lost 4 bases, J lost 5 bases, and 6 bases stayed unmatched. This CDR3 has 15 residues. Germline loops: CDR1 MGHRA, CDR2 YSYEKL. Here the CDR3 DNA reads TGCGCCAGCAGCCTCTCAGGGGGCGGAAATGAAAAACTGTTTTTT. Translated, it gives CASSLSGGGNEKLFF.

This clonotype was observed at least ten times. The V gene is TRBV7-9, the J gene TRBJ2-7; 9 bases are shared with TRBD2. V dropped 1 base and J dropped 6; count of bases not matched to a gene: 13. CDR3 size: 17 residues. From germline, CDR1 is SEHNR and CDR2 FQNEAQ (reference sequence). The CDR3 nucleotides read TGTGCCAGCAGCTTAGGATGGATAGCGGGAGCCCCCCTCGAGCAGTACTTC. Its translation is CASSLGWIAGAPLEQYF.

V and J are TRBV7-9 and TRBJ2-3; a weak D match, TRBD1 (5 bases). The CDR3 loop spans 16 amino acids. Germline CDR1 and CDR2: SEHNR and FQNEAQ (reference sequence). The V and J ends lost 2 bases and 2 bases respectively, with 14 bases between them. The CDR3 nucleotides read TGTGCCAGCAGCTTAACCCCGCAGGGTTACACAGATACGCAGTATTTT. It codes for CASSLTPQGYTDTQYF.

The chain joins TRBV4-2 to TRBJ2-1, with D perhaps TRBD2 (6 bases). CDR3 length equals 13 residues. V was clipped by 2 bases and J by 10 bases, with 12 bases between them. Germline loops: CDR1 LGHNA, CDR2 YNFKEQ. CDR3 region: CASSQPGSDEQFF. The CDR3 coding sequence is TGTGCCAGCAGCCAACCCGGGAGTGACGAGCAGTTCTTC.

This clonotype was counted only a few times. The gene calls are TRBV20-1 and TRBJ1-2; D perhaps matches TRBD1 (5 bases). V lost 5 bases and J lost 6, with 13 bases in between. The CDR3 has 12 amino acids. Germline CDR1 is DFQATT and CDR2 is SNEGSKA (reference sequence). The CDR3 DNA reads TGCAGTGCTGGGGCAGGGTTGAATGGCTACACCTTC. Encoded protein: CSAGAGLNGYTF.

Notes on this clonotype: Since a much larger clone is just one base distant, this may be a read error. This CDR3 is CVISRAGGSTDTQYF. CDR3 sequence (DNA): TGTGTCATCAGCCGTGCGGGGGGCTCTACAGATACGCAGTATTTT. V is TRBV10-3 and J is TRBJ2-3; 8 bases are shared with TRBD2. The CDR3 loop spans 15 amino acids. Germline CDR1 reads ENHRY; CDR2 reads SYGVKD.

The V and J genes are TRBV12-3 or TRBV12-4 and TRBJ2-1, with 8 nucleotides matching TRBD2. The CDR3 loop spans 15 amino acids. V was clipped by 6 bases and J by 4 bases; unmatched bases: 8. CDR3 bases: TGTGCCAGCAGCAGAACGGGACTAGTGTACAATGAGCAGTTCTTC. It codes for CASSRTGLVYNEQFF.

This clonotype appeared once. This chain uses TRBV20-1 with TRBJ1-2; a weak D match, TRBD1 (5 bases). The CDR3 extends over 14 amino acids. Germline V CDR1 and CDR2: DFQATT, SNEGSKA (reference sequence). Deletions cut 1 base from V and 3 bases from J, with 12 bases between. CDR3 DNA sequence: TGCAGTGCTAGAGGGGGGGACCGGTACTATGGCTACACCTTC. Translating gives CSARGGDRYYGYTF.

This clonotype was counted once. V gene TRBV7-2 combines with J gene TRBJ2-5; tentatively, D is TRBD1 (6 bases). The DNA end is a closer match to TRBJ2-7, so the J assignment may be wrong. CDR1 and CDR2 from the germline V gene are SGHTA and FQGNSA. This CDR3 comprises 15 residues. The CDR3 protein is CASSPATGPTYEQYF. The CDR3 DNA reads as TGTGCCAGCAGCCCTGCGACAGGCCCGACCTACGAGCAGTACTTC.

This clonotype occurred many times. The junction shows a germline mismatch at one end, possibly a read error. The V call is TRBV5-1, the J call TRBJ2-7; no firm D call. The CDR3 consists of 10 residues. Germline CDR1 reads SGHRS; CDR2 reads YFSETQ. Written as DNA, the CDR3 is TGTGCCAGCAGCCCCTACGAGCAGTACTTC. Translating gives CASSPYEQYF.

The V and J genes are TRBV28 and TRBJ2-7, with D unresolved. This CDR3 has 12 residues. V lost 8 bases and J 3 bases, leaving 11 bases between the germline ends. Germline V gene data show CDR1 as MDHEN and CDR2 as SYDVKM. This CDR3 reads CASGNKDYEQYF. In DNA, the CDR3 is TGTGCCAGCGGTAACAAGGACTACGAGCAGTACTTC.

The J gene is TRBJ1-2, the V gene TRBV20-1, with a tentative D call TRBD1 (5 bases). The germline V gene encodes CDR1 DFQATT and CDR2 SNEGSKA (reference sequence). The CDR3 length is 14 residues. With 0 bases removed from V and 4 bases from J, the gap between germline ends came to 12 bases. DNA of the CDR3: TGCAGTGCTAGAGAACCCGGGACTCCCTATGGCTACACCTTC. Protein product: CSAREPGTPYGYTF.

This clonotype appeared a few times. DNA for the CDR3: TGTGCCACCTCCGAGGGTCGGGAGCAGTACTTC. Protein: CATSEGREQYF. The V and J genes are TRBV10-3 and TRBJ2-7; possible D gene TRBD2, 5 bases. Trimming removed 10 bases from V and 7 bases from J, with 14 bases in between. Germline CDR1 and CDR2: ENHRY and SYGVKD. This CDR3 region has 11 residues.

This clonotype was counted a single time. The chain joins TRBV7-2 to TRBJ1-1; D is perhaps TRBD1 (5 bases). The V end was cut by 1 base, the J end by 1 base, with 13 bases between. This CDR3 contains 16 residues. Germline-derived CDR1 and CDR2 are SGHTA and FQGNSA. CDR3 residues: CASSLVVRAPNTEAFF. CDR3 nucleotides: TGTGCCAGCAGCTTAGTCGTCAGGGCGCCGAACACTGAAGCTTTCTTT.

This CDR3 reads CASSAGGLGTQYF. Written as DNA, the CDR3 is TGTGCCAGCAGTGCCGGGGGGTTAGGTACGCAGTATTTT. The J gene is TRBJ2-3, the V gene TRBV12-3 or TRBV12-4; 7 bases fit TRBD2. The ends lost 5 bases at V and 8 bases at J; junction bases unmatched: 7. The CDR3 has 13 amino acids.